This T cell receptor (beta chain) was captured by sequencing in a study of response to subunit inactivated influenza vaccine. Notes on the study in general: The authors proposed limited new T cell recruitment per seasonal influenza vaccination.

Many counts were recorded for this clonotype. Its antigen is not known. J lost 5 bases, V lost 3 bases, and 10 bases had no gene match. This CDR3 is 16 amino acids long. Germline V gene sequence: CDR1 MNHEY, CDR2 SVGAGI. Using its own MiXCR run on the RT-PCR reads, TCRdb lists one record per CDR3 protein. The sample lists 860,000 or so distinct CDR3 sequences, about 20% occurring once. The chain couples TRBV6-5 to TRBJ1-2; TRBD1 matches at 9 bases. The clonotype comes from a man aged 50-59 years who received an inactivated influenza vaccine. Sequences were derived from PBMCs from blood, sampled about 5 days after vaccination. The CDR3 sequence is CASSYAQGAARYGYTF. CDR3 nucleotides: TGTGCCAGCAGTTATGCACAGGGGGCGGCGAGGTATGGCTACACCTTC.